This TCR beta chain was sequenced for a study of blood T cell repertoires in COVID-19. For the study at large: COVID-19 samples, acute and convalescent, were from the United States, Italy and Spain.

The CDR3 is 17 residues long. In the authors' workflow: Reference gene primer amplification gave nucleated cell count estimates. Produced via immunoSEQ multiplex PCR; TCRdb's table is partial and in-frame only. V, J and clone size were drawn from that table, and D and trimming were deduced from the DNA. The sample lists 65,000 to 80,000 clones, roughly four fifths seen once, with just over 20% in the top ten. Sequenced input: peripheral blood. The receptor's source is a human donor in a cohort sampled during active COVID-19. The chain is built from TRBV21-1 and TRBJ1-5; the table's TRBD1 call for D was not verified on the DNA. TRBV21-1 is a pseudogene locus. In nucleotides, the CDR3 is TGTGCCAGCAGCAAAGCCCCCTCGACAGGGCCTAATCAGCCCCAGCATTTT. The encoded protein is CASSKAPSTGPNQPQHF.